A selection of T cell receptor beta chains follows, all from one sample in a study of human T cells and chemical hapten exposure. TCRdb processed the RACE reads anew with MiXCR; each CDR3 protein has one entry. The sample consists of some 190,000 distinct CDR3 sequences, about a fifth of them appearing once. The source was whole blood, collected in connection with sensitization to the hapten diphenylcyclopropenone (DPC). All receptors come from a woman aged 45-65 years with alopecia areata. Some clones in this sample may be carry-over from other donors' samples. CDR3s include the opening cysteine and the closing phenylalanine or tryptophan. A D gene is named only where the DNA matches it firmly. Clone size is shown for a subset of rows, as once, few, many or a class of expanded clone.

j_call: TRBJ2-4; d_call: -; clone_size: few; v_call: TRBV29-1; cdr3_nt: TGCAGCGTTGTATTAGGGAGAAACATTCAGTACTTC; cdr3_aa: CSVVLGRNIQYF
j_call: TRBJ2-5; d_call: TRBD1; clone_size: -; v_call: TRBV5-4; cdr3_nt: TGTGCCAGCAGCTTACAGGGGCTACAAGAGACCCAGTACTTC; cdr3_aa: CASSLQGLQETQYF
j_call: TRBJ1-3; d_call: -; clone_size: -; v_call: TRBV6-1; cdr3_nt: TGTGTCAGCAACTCCTTAGGCGGAAACACCATATATTTT; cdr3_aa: CVSNSLGGNTIYF
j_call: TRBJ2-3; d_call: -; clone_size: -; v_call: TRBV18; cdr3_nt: TGTGCCAGCTCGCGCGAGGGGTACACAGATACGCAGTATTTT; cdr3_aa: CASSREGYTDTQYF
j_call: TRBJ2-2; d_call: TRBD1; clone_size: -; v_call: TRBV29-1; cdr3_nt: TGCAGCATCAGGGGGCGCGGGACCGGGGAGCTGTTTTTT; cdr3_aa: CSIRGRGTGELFF
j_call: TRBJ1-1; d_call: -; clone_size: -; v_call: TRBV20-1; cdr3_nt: TGCAGTGTTAGACCGGGGGCTGAAGCTTTCTTT; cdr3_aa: CSVRPGAEAFF
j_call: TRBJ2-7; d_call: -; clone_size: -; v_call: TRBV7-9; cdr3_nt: TGTGCCAGCAGCTTTTCTGCGGGGCGCGACGAGCAGTACTTC; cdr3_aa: CASSFSAGRDEQYF
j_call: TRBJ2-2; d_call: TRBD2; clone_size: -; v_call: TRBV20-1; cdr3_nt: TGCAGTGCTAGCAAACTAGCGGGAGTTGGCACCGGGGAGCTGTTTTTT; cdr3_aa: CSASKLAGVGTGELFF
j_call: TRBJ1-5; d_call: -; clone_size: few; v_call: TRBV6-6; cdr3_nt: TGTGCCAGCAGCCGGACGGATAGCAATCAGCCCCAGCATTTT; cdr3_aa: CASSRTDSNQPQHF
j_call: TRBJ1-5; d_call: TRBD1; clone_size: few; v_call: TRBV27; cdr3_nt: TGTGCCAGCAGTTACGGACAGGACAATCAGCCCCAGCATTTT; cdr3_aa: CASSYGQDNQPQHF
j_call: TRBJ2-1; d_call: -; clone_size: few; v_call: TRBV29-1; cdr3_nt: TGCAGCGCCCAACCGGGGGTCTCCTACAATGAGCAGTTCTTC; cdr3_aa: CSAQPGVSYNEQFF
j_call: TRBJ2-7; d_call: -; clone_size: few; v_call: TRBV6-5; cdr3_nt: TGTGCCAGCAGTTCCCCCCGGGTGGGGCCATCCTACGAGCAGTACTTC; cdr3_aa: CASSSPRVGPSYEQYF
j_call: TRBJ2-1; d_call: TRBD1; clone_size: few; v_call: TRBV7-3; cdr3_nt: TGTGCCAGCAGCTTAGAGGGACAGGGTATGAGTGAGCAGTTCTTC; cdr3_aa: CASSLEGQGMSEQFF
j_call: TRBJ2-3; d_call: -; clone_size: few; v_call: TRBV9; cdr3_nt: TGTGCCAGCAGCCCACTCGTGGGAGTATCAGATACGCAGTATTTT; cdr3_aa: CASSPLVGVSDTQYF
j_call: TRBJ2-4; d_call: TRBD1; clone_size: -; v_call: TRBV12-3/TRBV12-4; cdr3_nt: TGTGCCAGCAGTTTTATGGGGACAGGGGTTAACATTCAGTACTTC; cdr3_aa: CASSFMGTGVNIQYF
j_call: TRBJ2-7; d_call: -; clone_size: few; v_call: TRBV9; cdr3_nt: TGTGCCAGCAGCGTAGGTGTGGAACCATACGAGCAGTACTTC; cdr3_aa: CASSVGVEPYEQYF
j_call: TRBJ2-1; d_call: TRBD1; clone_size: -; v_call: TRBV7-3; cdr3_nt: TGTGCCAGCAGCTTACGGGCCCCGGGACAGGGGATGTACAATGAGCAGTTCTTC; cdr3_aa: CASSLRAPGQGMYNEQFF
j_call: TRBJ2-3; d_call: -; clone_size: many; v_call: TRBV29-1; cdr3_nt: TGCAGCGTTGAAGATCTGGTGTCTCACGATACGCAGTATTTT; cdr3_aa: CSVEDLVSHDTQYF
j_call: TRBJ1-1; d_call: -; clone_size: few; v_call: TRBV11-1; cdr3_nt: TGTGCCAGCAGCGTAGTGGCAGACAGAGGCACTGAAGCTTTCTTT; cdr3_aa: CASSVVADRGTEAFF
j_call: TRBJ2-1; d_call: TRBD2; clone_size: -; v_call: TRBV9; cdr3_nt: TGTGCCAGCAGCGTCCCGGGACTAGACAATGAGCAGTTCTTC; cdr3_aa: CASSVPGLDNEQFF
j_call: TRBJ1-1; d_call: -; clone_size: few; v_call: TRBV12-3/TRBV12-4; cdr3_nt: TGTGCCAGCTCCCCCCTCAAGAACACTGAAGCTTTCTTT; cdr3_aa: CASSPLKNTEAFF
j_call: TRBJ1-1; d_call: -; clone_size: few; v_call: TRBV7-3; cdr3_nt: TGTGCCAGCAGCTTAAGGGGCATGGGCACTGAAGCTTTCTTT; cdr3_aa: CASSLRGMGTEAFF
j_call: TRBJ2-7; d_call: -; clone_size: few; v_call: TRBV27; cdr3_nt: TGTGCCAGCAGGAATGTGATCAGAGGACCAGCTGCCTACGAGCAGTACTTC; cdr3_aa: CASRNVIRGPAAYEQYF
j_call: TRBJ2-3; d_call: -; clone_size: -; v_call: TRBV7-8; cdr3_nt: TGTGCCAGCAGCCTCATCGGAGGAGATACGCAGTATTTT; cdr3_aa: CASSLIGGDTQYF
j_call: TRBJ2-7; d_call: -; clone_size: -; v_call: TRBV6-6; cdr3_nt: TGTGCCAGCAGTTACTCGAAGGGTCAGGGTCTAAAGGAGCAGTACTTC; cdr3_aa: CASSYSKGQGLKEQYF
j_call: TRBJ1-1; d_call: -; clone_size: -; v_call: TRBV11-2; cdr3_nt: TGTGCCAGCAGCTTAGTGGGGCAGGGTGTGAACACTGAAGCTTTCTTT; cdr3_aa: CASSLVGQGVNTEAFF
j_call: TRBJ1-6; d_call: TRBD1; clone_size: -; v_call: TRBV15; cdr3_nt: TGTGCCACCAGTAGACAGGGCGGTTCACCCCTCCACTTT; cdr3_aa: CATSRQGGSPLHF
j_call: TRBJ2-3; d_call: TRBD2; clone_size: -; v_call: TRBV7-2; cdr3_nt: TGTGCCAGCAGCTTAGCTTCCGGGAGGAAAGATACGCAGTATTTT; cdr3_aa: CASSLASGRKDTQYF
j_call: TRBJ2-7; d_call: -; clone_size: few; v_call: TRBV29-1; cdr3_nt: TGCAGCGTTTTACCTGGGAGCATTCCCTACGAGCAGTACTTC; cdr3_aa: CSVLPGSIPYEQYF
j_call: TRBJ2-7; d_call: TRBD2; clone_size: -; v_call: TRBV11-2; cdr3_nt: TGTGCCAGCAGTCGTCCGGGACTAGCGGGAGGGACCTACGAGCAGTACTTC; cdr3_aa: CASSRPGLAGGTYEQYF
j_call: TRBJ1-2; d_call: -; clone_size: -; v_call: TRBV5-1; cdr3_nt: TGCGCCAGCAGCCTAGACCGGGACATTAACGGCTACACCTTC; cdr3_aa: CASSLDRDINGYTF
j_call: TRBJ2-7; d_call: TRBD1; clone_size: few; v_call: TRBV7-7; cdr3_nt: TGTGCCAGCAGTCCCGGGACAGGCTACGAGCAGTACTTC; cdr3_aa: CASSPGTGYEQYF
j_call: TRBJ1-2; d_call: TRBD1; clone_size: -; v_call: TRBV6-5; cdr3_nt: TGTGCCAGCAGTCCTGACAGGGATAAAGTCTATGGCTACACCTTC; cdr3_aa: CASSPDRDKVYGYTF
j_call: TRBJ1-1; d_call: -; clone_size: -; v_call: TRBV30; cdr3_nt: TGTGCCTGGAGATACCCTAATACTGAAGCTTTCTTT; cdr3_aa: CAWRYPNTEAFF
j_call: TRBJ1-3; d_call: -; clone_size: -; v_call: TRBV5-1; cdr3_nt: TGCGCCAGCAGGAGGGGGACCGATGGAAACACCATATATTTT; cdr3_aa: CASRRGTDGNTIYF
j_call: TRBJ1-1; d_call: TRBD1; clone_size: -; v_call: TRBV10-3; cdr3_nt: TGTGCCATCAGAATAACAGGGGGCACTGAAGCTTTCTTT; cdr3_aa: CAIRITGGTEAFF
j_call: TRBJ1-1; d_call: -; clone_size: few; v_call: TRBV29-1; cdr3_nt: TGCAGCGTTGTGAAGGGAGGGAACACTGAAGCTTTCTTT; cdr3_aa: CSVVKGGNTEAFF
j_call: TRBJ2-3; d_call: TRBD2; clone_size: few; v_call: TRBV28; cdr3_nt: TGTGCCAGCACGCTTAGCGGGAGTGGCACAGATACGCAGTATTTT; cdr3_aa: CASTLSGSGTDTQYF
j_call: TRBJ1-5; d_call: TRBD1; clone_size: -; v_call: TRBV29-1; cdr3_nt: TGCAGCGTTGAAGAGGGTACAGGGGTGGGTCAGCCCCAGCATTTT; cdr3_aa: CSVEEGTGVGQPQHF
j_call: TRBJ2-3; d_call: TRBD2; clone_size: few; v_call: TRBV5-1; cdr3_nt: TGCGCCAGCACAAGCGGGAGGGTCATAGATACGCAGTATTTT; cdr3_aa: CASTSGRVIDTQYF
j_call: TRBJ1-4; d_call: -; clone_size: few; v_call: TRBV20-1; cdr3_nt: TGCAGTGCTAGCGGGTGGGCAGCAACTAATGAAAAACTGTTTTTT; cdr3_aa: CSASGWAATNEKLFF
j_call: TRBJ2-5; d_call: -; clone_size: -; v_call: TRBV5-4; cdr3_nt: TGTGCCAGCAGCTTGAGGACAGACCAAGAGACCCAGTACTTC; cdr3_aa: CASSLRTDQETQYF
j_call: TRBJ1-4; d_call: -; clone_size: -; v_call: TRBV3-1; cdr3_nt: TGTGCCAGCAGCCAAGGTGGTAGCGGTGAAAAACTGTTTTTT; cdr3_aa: CASSQGGSGEKLFF
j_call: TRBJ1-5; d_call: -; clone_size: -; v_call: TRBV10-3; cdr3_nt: TGTGCCATCAGTGACCAGGCGATTAGCAATCAGCCCCAGCATTTT; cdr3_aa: CAISDQAISNQPQHF
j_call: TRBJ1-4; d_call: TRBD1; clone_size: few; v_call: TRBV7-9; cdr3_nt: TGTGCCAGCAGCAGGTCGGACAGGATGAATGAAAAACTGTTTTTT; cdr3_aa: CASSRSDRMNEKLFF
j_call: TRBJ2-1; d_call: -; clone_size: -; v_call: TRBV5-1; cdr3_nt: TGCGCCAGCAGCTTGGGCGGTAGGAGCTCCTACAATGAGCAGTTCTTC; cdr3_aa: CASSLGGRSSYNEQFF
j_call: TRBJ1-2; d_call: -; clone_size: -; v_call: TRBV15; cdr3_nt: TGTGCCACCAGCAGTGATACCTACTATGGCTACACCTTC; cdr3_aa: CATSSDTYYGYTF
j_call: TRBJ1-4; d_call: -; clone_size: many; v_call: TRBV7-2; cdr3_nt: TGTGCCAGCAGCGGGGCCCCTCTACGAGGTGAAAAACTGTTTTTT; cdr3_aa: CASSGAPLRGEKLFF
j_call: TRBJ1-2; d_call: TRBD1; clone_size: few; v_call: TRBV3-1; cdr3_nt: TGTGCCAGCAGCCAAGTTTCAAGGCTCTTGACAGGGGGCTACACCTTC; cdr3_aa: CASSQVSRLLTGGYTF
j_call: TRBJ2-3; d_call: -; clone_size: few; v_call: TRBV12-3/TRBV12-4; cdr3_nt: TGTGCCAGCAGTTTCAGGGGCCGGGGCACAGATACGCAGTATTTT; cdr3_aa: CASSFRGRGTDTQYF
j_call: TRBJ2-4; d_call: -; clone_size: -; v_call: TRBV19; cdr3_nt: TGTGCCAGTAGTATTACGGGGGCCGATTTTCTAGCCAAAAACATTCAGTACTTC; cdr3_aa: CASSITGADFLAKNIQYF
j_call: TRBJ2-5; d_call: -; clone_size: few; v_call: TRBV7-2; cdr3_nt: TGTGCCAGCAGCTTAGCTCCAAAAGAGACCCAGTACTTC; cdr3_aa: CASSLAPKETQYF
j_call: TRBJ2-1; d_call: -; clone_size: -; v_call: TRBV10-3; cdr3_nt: TGTGCCATCAGTGAGTCGTGGGACCGGTCCTACAATGAGCAGTTCTTC; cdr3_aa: CAISESWDRSYNEQFF
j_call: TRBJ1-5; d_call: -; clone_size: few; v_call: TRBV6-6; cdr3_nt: TGTGCCAGCAGTTACTCGGGGGGCGGGCGGCCCCAGCATTTT; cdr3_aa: CASSYSGGGRPQHF
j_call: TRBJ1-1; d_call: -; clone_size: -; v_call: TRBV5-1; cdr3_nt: TGCGCCAGCAGCCCGACCGGGACCGTGAACACTGAAGCTTTCTTT; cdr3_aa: CASSPTGTVNTEAFF
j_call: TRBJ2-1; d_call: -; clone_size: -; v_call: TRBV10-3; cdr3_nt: TGTGCCATCAGTGATCGGACCCAGGGCAATGAGCAGTTCTTC; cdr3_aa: CAISDRTQGNEQFF
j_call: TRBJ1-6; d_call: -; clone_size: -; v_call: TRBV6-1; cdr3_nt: TGTGCCACCACAGGGAAGGCCTATAATTCACCCCTCCACTTT; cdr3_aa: CATTGKAYNSPLHF